This TCR beta chain was obtained from a study of blood T cell repertoires in COVID-19. Study details: Whether acute or convalescent, the COVID-19 samples came from the United States, Italy and Spain.

The CDR3 spans 13 residues. V was trimmed by 5 bases and J by 7 bases, leaving 12 bases between them. In germline, CDR1 is LNHDA, CDR2 SQIVND (reference sequence). The protocol was immunoSEQ multiplex PCR, while the TCRdb copy is restricted to in-frame clones and leaves out a portion. The sample holds about 130,000 clones, 70% to 85% seen once. The chain has TRBV19 and TRBJ1-5; D unclear. The TCR was taken from a man in his sixties who had recovered from COVID-19. Sequencing was carried out using peripheral blood. The DNA for the CDR3 is TGTGCCAGTAGTTTCAGAGGACTCCAGCCCCAGCATTTT. This codes for CASSFRGLQPQHF.